Sequencing of this TCR beta chain was carried out in a study of response to subunit inactivated influenza vaccine. Study observations and caveats: Each seasonal influenza vaccination recruits few new T cells, the authors suggested.

This clonotype appeared many times. No antigen is known for it. MiXCR, applied by TCRdb to the RT-PCR reads, yields one record per CDR3 protein. The data hold about 180,000 distinct CDR3 sequences, with about 10% observed a single time. The CDR3 spans 17 residues. The germline gives CDR1 SGHVS, CDR2 FNYEAQ. After removal of 5 bases from V and 4 bases from J, the junction contained 12 bases not matched to a gene. The sequenced sample was CD8+ T cells sorted from PBMCs, obtained 23 months after vaccination. The genes are TRBV7-6 and TRBJ1-5, with TRBD1 matching 9 bases. The TCR sequence derives from a man aged 45 to 75 who received an inactivated influenza vaccine. The CDR3 is CASSQMTGGDKNQPQHF. CDR3 in DNA: TGTGCCAGCAGCCAAATGACAGGGGGTGATAAAAATCAGCCCCAGCATTTT.